This TCR beta chain stems from a study of response to subunit inactivated influenza vaccine. This clonotype was observed many times. Using its own MiXCR run on the RT-PCR reads, TCRdb lists one record per CDR3 protein. The sample carries approximately 530,000 distinct CDR3 sequences, around 7.7% recorded once. The CDR3 loop spans 14 amino acids. Germline V gives CDR1 DFQATT, CDR2 SNEGSKA (reference sequence). The ends were cut back, 4 bases at V and 0 bases at J, with 13 bases in the middle. The TCR was taken from a man between 50 and 75 years old who received an inactivated influenza vaccine. The specimen was PBMCs from blood, collected 23 to 25 months after vaccination. V usage is TRBV20-1 and J usage is TRBJ2-7; tentatively, D is TRBD1 (5 bases). The DNA for the CDR3 is TGCAGTGCTATAAAGACAGTCACCTCCTACGAGCAGTACTTC. Translating gives CSAIKTVTSYEQYF.